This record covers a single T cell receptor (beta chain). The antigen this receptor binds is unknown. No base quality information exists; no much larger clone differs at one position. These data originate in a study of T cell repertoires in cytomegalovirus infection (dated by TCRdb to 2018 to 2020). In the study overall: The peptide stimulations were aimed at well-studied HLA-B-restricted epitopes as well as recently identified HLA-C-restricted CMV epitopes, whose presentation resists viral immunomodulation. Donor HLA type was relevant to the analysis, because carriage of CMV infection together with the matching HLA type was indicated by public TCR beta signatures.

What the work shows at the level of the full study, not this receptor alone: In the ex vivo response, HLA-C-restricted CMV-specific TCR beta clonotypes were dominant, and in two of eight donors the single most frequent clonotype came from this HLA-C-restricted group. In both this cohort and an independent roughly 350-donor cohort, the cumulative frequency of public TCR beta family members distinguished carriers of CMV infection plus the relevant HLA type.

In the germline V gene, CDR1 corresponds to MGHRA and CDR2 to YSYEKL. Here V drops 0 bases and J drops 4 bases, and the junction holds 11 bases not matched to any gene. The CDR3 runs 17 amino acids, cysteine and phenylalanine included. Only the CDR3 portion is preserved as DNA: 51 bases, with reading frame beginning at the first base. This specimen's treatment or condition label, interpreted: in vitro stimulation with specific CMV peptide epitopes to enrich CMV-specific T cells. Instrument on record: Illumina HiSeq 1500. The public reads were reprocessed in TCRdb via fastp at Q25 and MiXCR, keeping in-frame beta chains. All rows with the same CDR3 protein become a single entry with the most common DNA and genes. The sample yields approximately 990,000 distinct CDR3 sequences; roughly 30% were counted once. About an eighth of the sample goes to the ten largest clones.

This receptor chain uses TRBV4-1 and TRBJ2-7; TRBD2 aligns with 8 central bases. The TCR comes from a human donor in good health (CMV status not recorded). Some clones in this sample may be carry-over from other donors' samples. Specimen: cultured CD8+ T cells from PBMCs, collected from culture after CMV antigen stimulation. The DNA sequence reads TGCGCCAGCAGCCAAGATCCCCCCGGCGGGGGGCCTTACGAGCAGTACTTC. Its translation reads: CASSQDPPGGGPYEQYF.